The rows below give T cell receptor beta chains drawn from one sample of a study of blood T cell repertoires in COVID-19. The method was immunoSEQ multiplex PCR; TCRdb's version includes in-frame clones alone and lacks a portion of them. The profile covers more than 85,000 clones, with approximately 87% appearing a single time and over 15% taken by the ten largest. The source material was peripheral blood. These receptor sequences come from a woman aged 60-70 years with acute or convalescent COVID-19. CDR3s include the opening cysteine and the closing phenylalanine or tryptophan. D genes are given only for firm matches. Not all rows give a size; the values are once, few, many and, for expanded clones, a class.

TRBV3-1/TRBV3-2	-	-	TRBJ1-1	TGTGCCAGCAGACGGAGGGGAGGGGATACTTTCTTT	CASRRRGGDTFF
TRBV4-2	-	-	TRBJ1-1	TGTGCCAGCAGCCAAACAGGGAACACTGAAGCTTTCTTT	CASSQTGNTEAFF
TRBV3-1/TRBV3-2	-	-	TRBJ2-1	TGTGCCAGCAGCCTACCTTCTTCCACTCCTTACAATGAGCAGTTCTTC	CASSLPSSTPYNEQFF
TRBV12-5	-	-	TRBJ2-1	TGTGCTAGTGGGACGGGGTACAATGAGCAGTTCTTC	CASGTGYNEQFF
TRBV5-1	-	-	TRBJ1-2	TGCGCCAGCAGCTTGGGGGTTGGGGCGACGTTCTATGGCTACACCTTC	CASSLGVGATFYGYTF
TRBV28	-	-	TRBJ2-1	TGTGCCAGCAGTGGATCCGAACAGGGAGTCCATGAGCAGTTCTTC	CASSGSEQGVHEQFF
TRBV29-1	-	TRBD1	TRBJ2-3	TGCAGCGTTGCCAGGGACAGGGGAATAGATACGCAGTATTTT	CSVARDRGIDTQYF
TRBV28	-	TRBD1	TRBJ1-5	TGTGCCAGCAGTTTAATCCCGCAGGGGGGCCAGCCCCAGCATTTT	CASSLIPQGGQPQHF
TRBV11-3	-	TRBD2	TRBJ2-3	TGTGCCAGCAGCCTGAGCGGGAGGGTCACAGATACGCAGTATTTT	CASSLSGRVTDTQYF
TRBV6-2/TRBV6-3	-	-	TRBJ2-1	TGTGCCAGCAGTCTGTACAATGAGCAGTTCTTC	CASSLYNEQFF
TRBV4-2	few	-	TRBJ1-1	TGTGCCAGCAGCCAACAGGGGTCTGAAGCTTTCTTT	CASSQQGSEAFF
TRBV7-8	few	-	TRBJ1-3	TGTGCCAGCAGCTTAGTTCCGGGAGCGGCGTCCGGAAACACCATATATTTT	CASSLVPGAASGNTIYF
TRBV12-5	-	-	TRBJ2-4	TGTGCTAGTGGTTTGGTGGGACAAATTCAGTACTTC	CASGLVGQIQYF
TRBV9	-	-	TRBJ2-1	TGTGCCAGCAGCGTAGGTATAGGGGTCAATGAGCAGTTCTTC	CASSVGIGVNEQFF
TRBV28	-	TRBD1	TRBJ1-2	TGTGCCAGCAGTTCCACCGATGACAGGGGGCGAGGCTACACCTTC	CASSSTDDRGRGYTF
TRBV5-5	-	-	TRBJ1-5	TGTGCCAGCACCTTAGCGAACGGCAATCAGCCCCAGCATTTT	CASTLANGNQPQHF
TRBV20-1	-	TRBD2	TRBJ2-1	TGCAGTGCTAGGGTCCGACTAGCTTGGTTCTTC	CSARVRLAWFF
TRBV30	few	TRBD2	TRBJ2-1	TGTGCCTGGAGCCGGGGGGATTTGGGGGAGCAGTTCTTC	CAWSRGDLGEQFF
TRBV29-1	-	TRBD2	TRBJ2-7	TGCAGCGTTGCGTTCCTGGAGGCGCCTAGCGGAACCTACGAGCAGTACTTC	CSVAFLEAPSGTYEQYF
TRBV18	-	TRBD1	TRBJ2-1	TGTGCCAGCTCAGCAGACAGGGACCCGTTCTTC	CASSADRDPFF
TRBV5-5	-	TRBD1	TRBJ1-2	TGTGCCAGCAGCTTGGGGACAGGTTTTGGCTACACCTTC	CASSLGTGFGYTF
TRBV30	-	-	TRBJ2-3	TGTGCCTGTGGCCCTAGCACAGATACGCAGTATTTT	CACGPSTDTQYF
TRBV2	-	TRBD1	TRBJ2-1	TGTGCCAGCAGTCTGGGACAGTACAATGAGCAGTTCTTC	CASSLGQYNEQFF
TRBV2	-	TRBD1	TRBJ1-5	TGTGCCAGCAGATTGACAGGGTTGGATCAGCCCCAGCATTTT	CASRLTGLDQPQHF
TRBV19	-	TRBD1	TRBJ1-1	TGTGCCAGTACCCCCTGGGGACAGCCCGAGGGCACTGAAGCTTTCTTT	CASTPWGQPEGTEAFF
TRBV7-2	-	-	TRBJ2-1	TGTGCCAGCAGCAAGGACAGTCTGACTGAGCAGTTCTTC	CASSKDSLTEQFF
TRBV7-8	-	-	TRBJ2-7	TGTGCCAGCAGCTTAGCGTGGGAGGTCCACGAGCAGTACTTC	CASSLAWEVHEQYF
TRBV10-3	-	TRBD1	TRBJ1-1	TGTGCCATCAGTTCGCCGGGACAGGGCATGAACACTGAAGCTTTCTTT	CAISSPGQGMNTEAFF
TRBV14	-	-	TRBJ2-5	TGTGCCAGCAGCCAAGGTCGGGTGGTCAGGGGAGAGACCCAGTACTTC	CASSQGRVVRGETQYF